This TCR beta chain was captured by sequencing in a study of blood T cell repertoires in COVID-19. The wider study: Sample material is recorded as cDNA or gDNA derived from T cells, B-cell-depleted T cells, or PBMCs.

Profiled with immunoSEQ multiplex PCR; TCRdb holds only in-frame clones, not every one. Of roughly 500,000 clones listed, 80% to 90% are singletons. Germline CDR1 reads LNHDA; CDR2 reads SQIVND (reference sequence). The CDR3 sequence is 16 residues long. Trimming stripped 5 bases from V and 1 base from J, with 15 bases between. The specimen was peripheral blood. This sequence was found in a human donor in a cohort sampled during active COVID-19. The V call is TRBV19, the J call TRBJ1-5; D may be TRBD1 (5 bases). The CDR3 region has the DNA TGTGCCAGTAGTCTGATGTCGGGGGGGAGCAATCAGCCCCAGCATTTT. This codes for CASSLMSGGSNQPQHF.